Below, 5 T cell receptor beta chains from the same sample are listed, as sequenced in a study of early T cells in non-severe SARS-CoV-2 infection. MiXCR was run by TCRdb on the 5' RACE reads, yielding one entry per CDR3 protein. The top ten hold about 1.5% of the sample, which has under 100,000 distinct CDR3 sequences, roughly an eighth seen once. Sample: whole blood. Receptors were obtained from an adult who was a healthcare worker with PCR-confirmed SARS-CoV-2 infection or an uninfected control (not recorded which).

The chain joins TRBV5-6 to TRBJ1-1; 10 bases are a match to TRBD1. Per the germline V gene, CDR1 is SGHDT and CDR2 is YYEEEE. The J segment lost 5 bases and the V segment lost 3 bases, leaving 7 bases of the junction unmatched. The CDR3 consists of 15 residues. The CDR3 protein is CASSYRTGGGTEAFF. The CDR3, as DNA: TGTGCCAGCAGCTATCGGACAGGGGGTGGAACTGAAGCTTTCTTT.

This clonotype was observed at least ten times. The genes are TRBV7-2 and TRBJ1-6, with D perhaps matching TRBD1 (5 bases). The CDR3 runs to 15 residues. Trimming removed 5 bases from V and 5 bases from J, with 13 bases in between. CDR1 and CDR2 from the germline V gene are SGHTA and FQGNSA. This CDR3 is CASSITGTDNSPLHF. The CDR3 coding sequence is TGTGCCAGCAGCATAACCGGGACCGATAATTCACCCCTCCACTTT.

This clonotype was seen a handful of times. The chain carries TRBV24-1 and TRBJ2-7; D uncertain. Trimming left V 2 bases short and J 6 bases short, with 7 bases between. The CDR3 length is 12 residues. Germline values: CDR1 KGHDR, CDR2 SFDVKD. The DNA of the CDR3 is TGTGCCACCAGTGATTCTGTAGGCGAGCAGTACTTC. It specifies CATSDSVGEQYF.

This clonotype was detected many times. The chain couples TRBV18 to TRBJ2-7; perhaps D is TRBD1 or TRBD2 (6 bases each). With 0 bases removed from V and 3 bases from J, the gap between germline ends came to 18 bases. Germline V gives CDR1 KGHSH, CDR2 LQKENI. The CDR3 consists of 17 residues. CDR3 DNA: TGTGCCAGCTCACCACCGGCTTTCACGGGGGCCAACTACGAGCAGTACTTC. Encoded protein: CASSPPAFTGANYEQYF. Variable domain in full (rest from reference TRBV18 and TRBJ2-7): NAGVMQNPRHLVRRRGQEARLRCSPMKGHSHVYWYRQLPEEGLKFMVYLQKENIIDESGMPKERFSAEFPKEGPSILRIQQVVRGDSAAYFCASSPPAFTGANYEQYFGPGTRLTVT.

The J gene is TRBJ2-5, the V gene TRBV7-2, with 9 nucleotides matching TRBD1. The J segment lost 5 bases and the V segment lost 6 bases, leaving 4 bases of the junction unmatched. The V gene's germline CDR1 is SGHTA and CDR2 FQGNSA. This CDR3 contains 13 residues. The CDR3 sequence: CASSQQGAETQYF. In DNA form, the CDR3 reads TGTGCCAGCAGTCAACAGGGGGCGGAGACCCAGTACTTC.